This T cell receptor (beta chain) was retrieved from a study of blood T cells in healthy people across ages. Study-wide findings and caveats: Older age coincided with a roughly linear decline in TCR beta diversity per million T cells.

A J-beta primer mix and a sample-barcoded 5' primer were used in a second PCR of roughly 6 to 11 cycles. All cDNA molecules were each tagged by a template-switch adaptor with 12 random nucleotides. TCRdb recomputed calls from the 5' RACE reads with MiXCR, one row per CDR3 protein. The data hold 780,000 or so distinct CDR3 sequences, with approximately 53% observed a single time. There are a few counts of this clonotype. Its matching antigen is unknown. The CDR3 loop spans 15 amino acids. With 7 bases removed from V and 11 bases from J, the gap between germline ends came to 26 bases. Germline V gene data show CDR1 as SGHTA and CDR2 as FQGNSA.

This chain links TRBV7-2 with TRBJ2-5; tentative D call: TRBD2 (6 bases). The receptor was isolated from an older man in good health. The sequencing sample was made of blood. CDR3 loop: CASTSSLEAKGRQYF. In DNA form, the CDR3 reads TGTGCCAGCACCTCCTCCCTGGAGGCTAAGGGGAGGCAGTACTTC.